Below, one TCR beta chain is given with its context. The antigen is undetermined. The sample originates from a study of T cell clonotyping in hematopoietic cell transplantation. Study findings and constraints: After transplant, recipient diversity fell while pathologically expanded clonotypes grew through day 180.

Repertoires were generated with immunoSEQ multiplex PCR, while TCRdb's copy carries only in-frame clones and drops some. The table lists about 29,000 clones, about three quarters of them singletons, with about 6.8% in the top ten. This CDR3 has 13 amino acids. Germline CDR1 reads MNHEY; CDR2 reads SVGAGI. V was trimmed by 0 bases and J by 6 bases, leaving 8 bases between them. Time point given: recipient sample about 28 days before transplant, after cytoreduction. This sequence joins TRBV6-5 and TRBJ1-2, with no clear D. The material sequenced was peripheral blood mononuclear cells, taken before stem cell transplant. The TCR comes from a woman between 25 and 40 years old with chronic myeloid leukemia. Some clones in this sample may be carry-over from other donors' samples. The CDR3, as DNA: TGTGCCAGCAGTTACTCAGGACGGCATGGCTACACCTTC. This gives the protein CASSYSGRHGYTF.